This TCR beta chain was identified during a study of cytomegalovirus exposure and HLA in healthy donors. Primers included in the PCR were 60 Vbeta and 13 Jbeta primers. Assay: immunoSEQ multiplex PCR; the TCRdb copy retains only in-frame clones and omits some. The repertoire includes about 82,000 clones, approximately 79% of them detected once, and about an eighth sits in the top ten. Trimming removed 3 bases from V and 5 bases from J, with 13 bases in between. From germline, CDR1 is KGHSH and CDR2 LQKENI. This CDR3 is built from 14 residues. Findings and caveats of the study: An analysis was carried out later, and it reportedly showed fewer N-insertions in an Asian-associated ancestry cluster than the approximately 710-donor mean. An analysis that was carried out later associated fewer than 20,000 TCR beta sequences with HLA alleles at 0.05 false discovery rate. Analyses of presence and absence presupposed an approximately uniform sequencing depth across donors. A previous analysis found most TCR beta V segments productive roughly 90% or roughly 30% of the time.

A word on this clone: The antigen remains unidentified.

The clonotype originates from a human donor in good health. Sample: PBMCs. V gene TRBV18 combines with J gene TRBJ2-5; tentative D call: TRBD1 (6 bases). This CDR3 is CASSPPGERETQYF. The CDR3 region has the DNA TGTGCCAGCTCACCTCCAGGGGAGAGGGAGACCCAGTACTTC.